These 26 T cell receptor beta chains were sequenced from one sample in a study of blood T cell repertoires in COVID-19 (TCRdb year 2020). The method behind the library was the immunoSEQ multiplex PCR assay. Sourced from immuneACCESS, this table was stored by TCRdb with only in-frame sequences that have V and J called. A share of the clones is absent; for the studies checked, an unresolved V gene accounts for under half, and the remainder has no known explanation. This sample lists about 420,000 clones; about 87% were detected once. The ten largest clones take up roughly 0.87% of the sample. Specimen: peripheral blood. Every receptor here comes from a man aged 18 to 29 with COVID-19, enrolled during active disease.

This clone was recorded a few times. The chain joins TRBV7-9 to TRBJ2-2; D is uncertain. The CDR3 contains 10 residues. The germline gives CDR1 SEHNR, CDR2 FQNEAQ (reference sequence). Trimming left V 3 bases short and J 11 bases short, with 4 bases between. As DNA, the CDR3 is TGTGCCAGCAGCTTGTCTGAGCTGTTTTTT. Amino acids: CASSLSELFF.

J is TRBJ2-7 and V is TRBV5-1; TRBD1 might be the D (5 bases). Germline loops: CDR1 SGHRS, CDR2 YFSETQ. The CDR3 has 16 amino acids. The germline V and J ends were trimmed by 4 bases and 3 bases, with 20 bases remaining between them. CDR3 sequence reads: CASSVTLGASDYEQYF. The CDR3 region has the DNA TGCGCCAGCAGCGTAACTTTAGGGGCGTCAGACTACGAGCAGTACTTC.

V gene TRBV9 combines with J gene TRBJ1-5; 9 bases match TRBD1. V shed 4 bases, J shed 4 bases, and the junction held 6 bases outside the gene matches. This CDR3 is 15 amino acids long. The V gene's germline CDR1 is SGDLS and CDR2 YYNGEE. CDR3 sequence (DNA): TGTGCCAGCAGCCAGACAGGGGGAGGGAATCAGCCCCAGCATTTT. This gives the protein CASSQTGGGNQPQHF.

The V and J genes are TRBV5-6 and TRBJ1-2; 7 bases agree with TRBD1. CDR3 length: 12 residues. V trimming: 1 base; J trimming: 8 bases; junction bases outside the gene matches: 2. Germline V gene data show CDR1 as SGHDT and CDR2 as YYEEEE. As DNA, the CDR3 is TGTGCCAGCAGCTTGTCGACAGGGGGCTACACCTTC. This translates into CASSLSTGGYTF.

The chain combines TRBV24-1 with TRBJ2-1, with TRBD2 matching over 8 bases. The length of the CDR3 is 13 residues. J gave up 5 bases and V 9 bases, and 5 bases lay outside the gene matches. Germline V gene sequence: CDR1 KGHDR, CDR2 SFDVKD. The CDR3 region has the DNA TGTGCCACCGGGGCGGGAGGTAACAATGAGCAGTTCTTC. Translated, it gives CATGAGGNNEQFF.

In DNA, the CDR3 is TGTGCCAACTCGGGAGTTAACACAGATACGCAGTATTTT. Its translation: CANSGVNTDTQYF. This sequence joins TRBV2 and TRBJ2-3, with a possible D match to TRBD2 (6 bases). V dropped 10 bases and J dropped 2 bases, with 13 bases sitting between them. This CDR3 is 13 amino acids long. The germline CDR1 and CDR2 sequences are SNHLY and FYNNEI.

The V gene is TRBV10-2, the J gene TRBJ2-1; 7 bases match TRBD2. V dropped 10 bases and J dropped 0; count of bases not matched to a gene: 6. The V gene's germline CDR1 is WSHSY and CDR2 SAAADI. The CDR3 runs 14 residues. The CDR3 protein is CATGSGNSYNEQFF. CDR3 DNA sequence: TGCGCCACCGGCAGCGGGAACTCCTACAATGAGCAGTTCTTC.

About this clone: Compared with germline, one end of the junction differs, possibly owing to a read error. The chain uses TRBV6-5 and TRBJ1-6; D gene unclear. Germline lookup yields CDR1 MNHEY and CDR2 SVGAGI. The CDR3 consists of 13 residues. As DNA, the CDR3 is TGTGCCACCAGTCGACAAAATAATTCACCCCTCCACTTT. It codes for CATSRQNNSPLHF.

The rearrangement links TRBV11-2 to TRBJ2-7; D is possibly TRBD1 (6 bases). V was trimmed by 0 bases and J by 9 bases, leaving 24 bases between them. The CDR3 has 17 residues. Germline CDR1 SGHAT, CDR2 FQNNGV. The DNA for the CDR3 is TGTGCCAGCAGCTTAGACCCAGGACAGTTTGGGATACGAGGGCAGTACTTC. It encodes CASSLDPGQFGIRGQYF.

The CDR3 coding sequence is TGTGCCAGCAGCCAGACCGGGACAGCAGATGAAAAACTGTTTTTT. This gives the protein CASSQTGTADEKLFF. The chain couples TRBV4-2 to TRBJ1-4, with 7 bases aligning to TRBD1. This CDR3 is 15 amino acids long. CDR1 and CDR2 (germline): LGHNA, YNFKEQ. J lost 6 bases, V lost 3 bases, and 7 bases had no gene match.

The chain has TRBV9 and TRBJ2-7; 8 bases fit TRBD2. The junction had 8 bases not matched to a gene; V was cut back by 6 bases and J by 3 bases. Per the germline V gene, CDR1 is SGDLS and CDR2 is YYNGEE. The CDR3 extends over 14 amino acids. Written as DNA, the CDR3 is TGTGCCAGCATCCAGGTAGCGGGACTCTACGAGCAGTACTTC. This translates into CASIQVAGLYEQYF. Together with reference TRBV9 and TRBJ2-7, the CDR3 gives the full variable domain: DSGVTQTPKHLITATGQRVTLRCSPRSGDLSVYWYQQSLDQGLQFLIQYYNGEERAKGNILERFSAQQFPDLHSELNLSSLELGDSALYFCASIQVAGLYEQYFGPGTRLTVT.

The J gene is TRBJ2-1, the V gene TRBV5-4, with 10 positions matching TRBD1. Germline V gives CDR1 SGHNT, CDR2 YYREEE (reference sequence). V was pared by 5 bases and J by 7 bases, with 12 bases of the junction left unmatched. The CDR3 is made up of 16 amino acids. The CDR3 loop reads CASRTETGGAGNEQFF. CDR3 DNA: TGTGCCAGCAGAACCGAGACAGGGGGCGCGGGTAATGAGCAGTTCTTC.

Here the CDR3 reads CASSTRGRDNEQFF. The CDR3, as DNA: TGTGCCAGCAGCACCCGAGGGAGAGACAATGAGCAGTTCTTC. This chain connects TRBV3-1 (or the pseudogene TRBV3-2) to TRBJ2-1; a possible D gene is TRBD2 (5 bases). Trimming pared 5 bases from V and 5 bases from J, leaving 13 bases between. The length of the CDR3 is 14 residues. CDR1 is LGHDT, CDR2 YNNKEL, per germline (reference sequence).

The chain is built from TRBV12-5 and TRBJ1-3, with D possibly being TRBD1 (5 bases). This CDR3 comprises 18 residues. Trimming removed 0 bases at V and 4 bases at J, with 19 bases between. The germline V gene has CDR1 LGHNT and CDR2 FRNRAP. As DNA, the CDR3 is TGTGCTAGTGGTTTGGTACGCTATACCGGGACTTGGGGAAACACCATATATTTT. Encoded protein: CASGLVRYTGTWGNTIYF. Full variable domain (rest looked up from reference TRBV12-5 and TRBJ1-3): DARVTQTPRHKVTEMGQEVTMRCQPILGHNTVFWYRQTMMQGLELLAYFRNRAPLDDSGMPKDRFSAEMPDATLATLKIQPSEPRDSAVYFCASGLVRYTGTWGNTIYFGEGSWLTVV.

The rearrangement links TRBV19 to TRBJ1-4; 10 bases agree with TRBD1. CDR3 length: 14 amino acids. After removal of 7 bases from V and 7 bases from J, the junction contained 6 bases not matched to a gene. The germline CDR1 and CDR2 sequences are LNHDA and SQIVND (reference sequence). CDR3 bases: TGTGCCAGTACCCCGACAGGGGGCCCTGAAAAACTGTTTTTT. Translated, it gives CASTPTGGPEKLFF. The full variable domain, rest sourced from reference TRBV19 and TRBJ1-4, is DGGITQSPKYLFRKEGQNVTLSCEQNLNHDAMYWYRQDPGQGLRLIYYSQIVNDFQKGDIAEGYSVSREKKESFPLTVTSAQKNPTAFYLCASTPTGGPEKLFFGSGTQLSVL.

This clone was seen once. The chain recombines TRBV20-1 with TRBJ1-4; D not resolved. Germline V gene data show CDR1 as DFQATT and CDR2 as SNEGSKA (reference sequence). The CDR3 is made up of 15 amino acids. The V and J ends lost 3 bases and 7 bases respectively, with 18 bases between them. CDR3 nucleotides: TGCAGTGCTAGTGTTTTAAAGCAGCGGGCTGAAAAACTGTTTTTT. Amino acid sequence: CSASVLKQRAEKLFF.

In regard to this clone: The junction does not match germline at one end; this may be a read error. The chain is built from TRBV3-1 (or the pseudogene TRBV3-2) and TRBJ1-3; weak D call: TRBD1 (6 bases). The V gene's germline CDR1 is LGHDT and CDR2 YNNKEL (reference sequence). CDR3 length: 15 amino acids. The DNA of the CDR3 is TGTGCCAGCAGCGCACAGGGTGTAGGGGGAAGCACCATATATTTT. It encodes CASSAQGVGGSTIYF.

The V call is TRBV3-1 (or the pseudogene TRBV3-2), the J call TRBJ1-1; the D is unclear. Germline-derived CDR1 and CDR2 are LGHDT and YNNKEL (reference sequence). V was cut by 0 bases and J by 0 bases, with 11 bases left in between. The CDR3 sequence is 16 residues long. CDR3 DNA sequence: TGTGCCAGCAGCCAAGATTCCGTAAGCATGAACACTGAAGCTTTCTTT. Its protein is CASSQDSVSMNTEAFF.

This chain joins TRBV5-1 and TRBJ2-3; 7 bases match TRBD1. The V segment lost 4 bases and the J segment 1 base; nucleotides outside the gene matches: 9. CDR3 length: 16 amino acids. Germline CDR1 reads SGHRS; CDR2 reads YFSETQ. The CDR3: CASSTGTAYRTDTQYF. The CDR3 bases are TGCGCCAGCAGCACCGGGACAGCCTACCGCACAGATACGCAGTATTTT. Variable domain in full (rest from reference TRBV5-1 and TRBJ2-3): KAGVTQTPRYLIKTRGQQVTLSCSPISGHRSVSWYQQTPGQGLQFLFEYFSETQRNKGNFPGRFSGRQFSNSRSEMNVSTLELGDSALYLCASSTGTAYRTDTQYFGPGTRLTVL.

The gene calls are TRBV5-1 and TRBJ2-5; 12 bases fit TRBD2. Trimming removed 2 bases from V and 3 bases from J; junction bases left unmatched: 5. In germline, CDR1 is SGHRS, CDR2 YFSETQ. The CDR3 contains 16 residues. DNA for the CDR3: TGCGCCAGCAGCTTCAGGCTAGCGGGGGGGGAAGAGACCCAGTACTTC. It translates to CASSFRLAGGEETQYF.

The chain links TRBV7-9 to TRBJ1-1; D is ambiguous. The V end was cut by 1 base, the J end by 0 bases, with 6 bases between. The CDR3 runs to 14 residues. Per germline, CDR1 SEHNR and CDR2 FQNEAQ (reference sequence). CDR3 in DNA: TGTGCCAGCAGCTTAGTTCGTTTGAACACTGAAGCTTTCTTT. Amino acids: CASSLVRLNTEAFF.

The rearrangement uses TRBV18 and TRBJ1-1; D is unclear. The CDR3 length is 15 residues. Germline assignment: CDR1 KGHSH and CDR2 LQKENI. V lost 4 bases, J lost 4 bases, and 16 bases lay in between. The CDR3 region has the DNA TGTGCCAGCTCACTCACCCGGGGTATTGGCACTGAAGCTTTCTTT. Protein product: CASSLTRGIGTEAFF.

The chain joins TRBV19 to TRBJ1-5, with TRBD1 matching over 8 bases. Per the germline V gene, CDR1 is LNHDA and CDR2 is SQIVND (reference sequence). Unmatched junction bases numbered 9, after V lost 7 bases and J lost 1 base. The CDR3 contains 16 residues. The CDR3 spells CASTAGQGRSNQPQHF. CDR3 in DNA: TGTGCCAGTACCGCCGGACAGGGCAGGAGCAATCAGCCCCAGCATTTT.

This chain uses TRBV2 with TRBJ1-2, with D possibly being TRBD1 (5 bases). Germline assignment: CDR1 SNHLY and CDR2 FYNNEI. V lost 4 bases and J lost 8, with 14 bases in between. The CDR3 is 13 residues long. Written as DNA, the CDR3 is TGTGCCAGCAGTGGTATCAGGGAGGAGGGCTACACCTTC. Its protein is CASSGIREEGYTF.

The gene calls are TRBV6-5 and TRBJ2-5, with no clear D. The CDR3 loop spans 10 amino acids. CDR1 is MNHEY and CDR2 is SVGAGI in the germline V gene. V lost 4 bases, J lost 7 bases, and 4 bases lay in between. In nucleotides, the CDR3 is TGTGCCAGCAGTTCGGGGACCCAGTACTTC. It translates to CASSSGTQYF.

This chain joins TRBV6-5 and TRBJ2-1; 11 positions agree with TRBD2. Germline values: CDR1 MNHEY, CDR2 SVGAGI. This CDR3 is built from 14 residues. The junction had 7 bases not matched to a gene; V was cut back by 6 bases and J by 9 bases. CDR3 in amino acids: CASRRLAGRGEQFF. CDR3 DNA sequence: TGTGCCAGCAGGCGACTAGCGGGGCGTGGTGAGCAGTTCTTC.